This is a list of T cell receptor beta chains from one sample in a study of T cells in localized non-small cell lung cancer. Here immunoSEQ multiplex PCR was the method, and the copy in TCRdb shows in-frame clones only, minus some. The sample lists about 26,000 clones, 80% to 95% seen once, with approximately 3.9% in the top ten. The specimen comprised peripheral blood, sampled before any cancer treatment. These receptors were collected from a female donor older than 55 with stage II squamous cell lung carcinoma. The CDR3 runs from the conserved cysteine through the conserved F or W. Clone size is shown for a subset of rows, as once, few, many or a class of expanded clone.

J gene | clone size | V gene | CDR3 protein
TRBJ1-2 | NA | TRBV7-2 | CASSLGPTNYGYTF
TRBJ2-7 | NA | TRBV7-9 | CASSPHLATGEQYF
TRBJ2-6 | NA | TRBV28 | CASSSPRAGANVLTF
TRBJ2-3 | NA | TRBV28 | CASSSRGGPRTDTQYF
TRBJ2-3 | NA | TRBV11-3 | CASSSRDTGTDTQYF
TRBJ1-1 | few | TRBV30 | CAWSVSAANTEAFF
TRBJ2-7 | NA | TRBV30 | CAWRGDRESHEQYF
TRBJ1-1 | once | TRBV28 | CASRGGTGANTEAFF
TRBJ1-1 | NA | TRBV2 | CASSIETGTANTEAFF
TRBJ1-2 | NA | TRBV19 | CASSPQDNYGYTF
TRBJ1-1 | NA | TRBV7-6 | CASSSWGGADTEAFF
TRBJ1-1 | NA | TRBV10-2 | CASRAPMVNTEAFF
TRBJ1-1 | NA | TRBV6-1 | CASSEAQGGRTEAFF
TRBJ1-2 | once | TRBV9 | CASSVDSPGNGGYTF